The clone carrying this T cell receptor (beta chain) showed up just once. The sample is drawn from a study of blood T cells in healthy people across ages. Whole-study context: About one barcoded beta molecule per two T cells came from capture by template switching.

At least 6 micrograms of total RNA were extracted per sample. Primers used in a second PCR of roughly 6 to 12 cycles were a sample-barcoded 5' primer and a J-beta primer mix. A single record per CDR3 protein comes from TCRdb applying MiXCR to the 5' RACE reads. The profile covers about 1.4 million distinct CDR3 sequences, with approximately 59% appearing a single time and roughly 6.3% taken by the ten largest. This CDR3 is built from 12 residues. Trimming pared 1 base from V and 2 bases from J, leaving 5 bases between. Germline CDR1 and CDR2: SQVTM and ANQGSEA. V and J are TRBV29-1 and TRBJ1-2, with D unclear. The receptor's source is a young man in good health. Material: blood. The CDR3 DNA is TGCAGCGTTGAAGTACCAAACTATGGCTACACCTTC. Its protein is CSVEVPNYGYTF.